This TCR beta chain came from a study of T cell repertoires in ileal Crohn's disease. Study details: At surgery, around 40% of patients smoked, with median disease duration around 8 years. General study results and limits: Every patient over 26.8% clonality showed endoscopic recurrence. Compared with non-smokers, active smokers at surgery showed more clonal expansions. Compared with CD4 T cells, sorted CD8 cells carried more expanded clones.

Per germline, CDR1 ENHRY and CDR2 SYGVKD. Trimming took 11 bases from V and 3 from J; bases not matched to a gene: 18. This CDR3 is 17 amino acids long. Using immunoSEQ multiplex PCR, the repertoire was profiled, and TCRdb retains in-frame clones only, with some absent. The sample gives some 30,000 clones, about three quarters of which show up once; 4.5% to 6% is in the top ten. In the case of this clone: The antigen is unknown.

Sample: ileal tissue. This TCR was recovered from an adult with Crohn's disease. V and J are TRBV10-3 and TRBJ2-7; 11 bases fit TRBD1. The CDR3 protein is CAAAIGGAGTGGYEQYF. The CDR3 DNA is TGTGCCGCAGCCATCGGAGGGGCCGGGACAGGGGGCTACGAGCAGTACTTC.